The 29 T cell receptor beta chains below come from one sample, sequenced in a study of early T cells in non-severe SARS-CoV-2 infection. MiXCR, run by TCRdb on the 5' RACE reads, gives a single entry per CDR3 protein. This table holds approximately 120,000 distinct CDR3 sequences, 15% found once. The sample was whole blood. The receptors shown here come from an adult who was a healthcare worker with PCR-confirmed SARS-CoV-2 infection or an uninfected control (not recorded which).

This clonotype was counted between two and nine times. The rearrangement uses TRBV29-1 and TRBJ2-5, with D perhaps being TRBD1 or TRBD2 (6 bases each). This CDR3 region has 13 residues. Germline CDR1 is SQVTM and CDR2 is ANQGSEA. V was clipped by 5 bases and J by 4 bases, with 14 bases between them. The CDR3: CSVSGAGAETQYF. In nucleotides, the CDR3 is TGCAGCGTTTCGGGGGCCGGGGCAGAGACCCAGTACTTC.

This clonotype came up a few times. This rearrangement joins TRBV9 to TRBJ2-3; no clear D gene. Germline V CDR1 and CDR2: SGDLS, YYNGEE. Trimming took off 3 bases at V and 4 bases at J, with 18 bases between the two ends. This CDR3 is built from 16 residues. CDR3 protein: CASSASSGRFPDTQYF. The CDR3 bases are TGTGCCAGCAGCGCATCCTCCGGGCGGTTCCCAGATACGCAGTATTTT. Full variable domain (outside the CDR3, taken from reference TRBV9 and TRBJ2-3): DSGVTQTPKHLITATGQRVTLRCSPRSGDLSVYWYQQSLDQGLQFLIQYYNGEERAKGNILERFSAQQFPDLHSELNLSSLELGDSALYFCASSASSGRFPDTQYFGPGTRLTVL.

This clonotype showed up many times. An end of the junction differs from the germline gene, which may be a read error. The chain is built from TRBV7-9 and TRBJ1-3; D remains unclear. In germline, CDR1 is SEHNR, CDR2 FQNEAQ (reference sequence). CDR3 length: 16 amino acids. The CDR3 loop reads CASRDAGTRSENTIYF. Written as DNA, the CDR3 is TGTGCCAGCAGAGACGCAGGCACCCGCTCTGAAAACACCATATATTTT.

This clonotype was counted at least ten times. The rearrangement uses TRBV5-1 and TRBJ1-6; the D gene is possibly TRBD1 (5 bases). The CDR3 is made up of 16 amino acids. Germline CDR1 reads SGHRS; CDR2 reads YFSETQ. The V gene lost 4 bases and the J gene lost 8 bases, with 19 bases spanning the gap. CDR3 amino acids: CASSQTVARGDSPLHF. CDR3 DNA: TGCGCCAGCAGCCAGACCGTCGCGAGGGGCGATTCACCCCTCCACTTT.

The table lists this clonotype with a few counts. V is TRBV5-4 and J is TRBJ2-7; TRBD2 matches 10 bases. V shed 0 bases and J 6 bases; nucleotides not matched to a gene: 6. CDR1 and CDR2 (germline): SGHNT, YYREEE (reference sequence). This CDR3 is built from 15 residues. Written as DNA, the CDR3 is TGTGCCAGCAGCTTGGACAGCGGGGGGGCCTTCGAGCAGTACTTC. Translated, it gives CASSLDSGGAFEQYF.

This clonotype has at least ten counts. This chain connects TRBV3-1 to TRBJ1-5; no clear D. The CDR3 totals 15 residues. The V and J ends lost 1 base and 3 bases respectively, with 10 bases between them. Germline V CDR1 and CDR2: LGHDT, YNNKEL (reference sequence). The CDR3 DNA follows: TGTGCCAGCAGCCAAGGTTCCGCCTTCAATCAGCCCCAGCATTTT. The encoded protein is CASSQGSAFNQPQHF.

This chain links TRBV3-1 with TRBJ2-5; 8 bases match TRBD2. Trimming removed 4 bases from V and 5 bases from J; junction bases left unmatched: 9. This CDR3 has 15 residues. Germline V gives CDR1 LGHDT, CDR2 YNNKEL (reference sequence). CDR3 nucleotide sequence: TGTGCCAGCAGCCTCGGACTAGCCGGTCCGGAGACCCAGTACTTC. This encodes CASSLGLAGPETQYF.

There are many counts of this clonotype. CDR3 in DNA: TGTGCCTGGAGTGGACAGCTTAATGAAAAACTGTTTTTT. It codes for CAWSGQLNEKLFF. The chain links TRBV30 to TRBJ1-4, with D perhaps matching TRBD1 (5 bases). CDR3 length: 13 amino acids. Germline V gene lookup returns CDR1 GTSNPN and CDR2 SVGIG (reference sequence). The V gene lost 1 base and the J gene lost 4 bases, with 7 bases spanning the gap.

V is TRBV5-1 and J is TRBJ2-1; TRBD2 matches at 7 bases. The germline CDR1 and CDR2 sequences are SGHRS and YFSETQ. The CDR3 is 16 amino acids. V gave up 0 bases and J gave up 2 bases; unmatched junction bases: 5. The CDR3 loop is CASSLGSSGPYNEQFF. CDR3 nucleotide sequence: TGCGCCAGCAGCTTGGGGTCTAGCGGACCCTACAATGAGCAGTTCTTC.

The chain joins TRBV20-1 to TRBJ2-3; perhaps TRBD2 as D (6 bases). Germline CDR1 reads DFQATT; CDR2 reads SNEGSKA (reference sequence). The V end lost 8 bases, the J end lost 4 bases, and 22 bases lay between the germline ends. The CDR3 sequence is 15 residues long. CDR3 amino acids: CSPSEYGGVSDTQYF. CDR3 in DNA: TGCAGTCCTTCCGAGTATGGCGGGGTCTCAGATACGCAGTATTTT.

This clonotype was counted a few times. This rearrangement joins TRBV12-5 to TRBJ1-4, with D unresolved. V dropped 6 bases and J dropped 3 bases, with 17 bases sitting between them. Germline CDR1 is LGHNT and CDR2 is FRNRAP. This CDR3 region has 16 residues. CDR3 sequence: CASGLIGPPPNEKLFF. The CDR3 DNA follows: TGTGCTAGTGGCCTTATCGGACCTCCCCCTAATGAAAAACTGTTTTTT.

The gene calls are TRBV4-1 and TRBJ1-2; tentatively, D is TRBD1 (6 bases). Trimming left V 1 base short and J 8 bases short, with 20 bases between. The CDR3 length is 16 residues. Per germline, CDR1 MGHRA and CDR2 YSYEKL. The DNA of the CDR3 is TGCGCCAGCAGCCAAGCCTTGCCAGGGGCTGGGAAGGGCTACACCTTC. Translation: CASSQALPGAGKGYTF.

The chain recombines TRBV20-1 with TRBJ1-1; possibly TRBD1 for D (5 bases). The V gene's germline CDR1 is DFQATT and CDR2 SNEGSKA (reference sequence). The ends were cut back, 3 bases at V and 7 bases at J, with 9 bases in the middle. The CDR3 has 11 amino acids. CDR3 nucleotide sequence: TGCAGTGCTAGGACAGTCGTTGAAGCTTTCTTT. Its protein is CSARTVVEAFF.

The rearrangement uses TRBV12-3 or TRBV12-4 and TRBJ1-5; tentatively, D is TRBD1 (6 bases). The CDR3 sequence is 14 residues long. The V and J ends lost 5 bases and 7 bases respectively, with 15 bases between them. CDR3: CASSGGPSRQPQHF. As DNA, the CDR3 is TGTGCCAGCAGTGGGGGGCCATCCAGACAGCCCCAGCATTTT.

The chain combines TRBV30 with TRBJ1-4; D may be TRBD1 (6 bases). The V gene lost 4 bases and the J gene lost 5 bases, with 8 bases spanning the gap. The CDR3 consists of 12 residues. Germline V gives CDR1 GTSNPN, CDR2 SVGIG (reference sequence). CDR3 in DNA: TGTGCCTGGACCCAGGGGAATGAAAAACTGTTTTTT. This codes for CAWTQGNEKLFF.

This chain links TRBV29-1 with TRBJ2-1; D is undetermined. CDR3 size: 11 residues. Germline CDR1 reads SQVTM; CDR2 reads ANQGSEA. V lost 2 bases and J lost 15, with 14 bases in between. The CDR3 protein is CSVELAWRWFF. In DNA form, the CDR3 reads TGCAGCGTTGAACTGGCCTGGCGGTGGTTCTTC.

The table lists this clonotype with a few counts. The chain is built from TRBV4-1 and TRBJ2-3; D is uncertain. The germline V gene has CDR1 MGHRA and CDR2 YSYEKL. Deletions cut 1 base from V and 6 bases from J, with 8 bases between. The length of the CDR3 is 13 residues. The CDR3 DNA follows: TGCGCCAGCAGCCAAGGCGGCGGCGATACGCAGTATTTT. Residues: CASSQGGGDTQYF.

V is TRBV15 and J is TRBJ2-1; D uncertain. Germline V gene data show CDR1 as LNHNV and CDR2 as YYDKDF (reference sequence). V lost 3 bases to trimming and J lost 0 bases, with 12 bases between them. The length of the CDR3 is 16 residues. The CDR3 DNA is TGTGCCACCAGCAGGATAGACGAGAGCTCCTACAATGAGCAGTTCTTC. Amino acids: CATSRIDESSYNEQFF. Filled out from reference TRBV15 and TRBJ2-1, the complete variable domain reads DAMVIQNPRYQVTQFGKPVTLSCSQTLNHNVMYWYQQKSSQAPKLLFHYYDKDFNNEADTPDNFQSRRPNTSFCFLDIRSPGLGDTAMYLCATSRIDESSYNEQFFGPGTRLTVL.

There are many counts of this clonotype. The V and J genes are TRBV5-1 and TRBJ2-3; no clear D gene. Trimming left V 1 base short and J 3 bases short, with 6 bases between. The CDR3 is made up of 13 amino acids. The germline V gene encodes CDR1 SGHRS and CDR2 YFSETQ. The CDR3 spells CASSLMGTDTQYF. In DNA form, the CDR3 reads TGCGCCAGCAGCTTGATGGGGACAGATACGCAGTATTTT.

The chain combines TRBV23-1 with TRBJ1-5; TRBD1 might be the D (5 bases). Being an ORF, TRBV23-1 has a function that is uncertain. Trimming shortened V by 0 bases and J by 5 bases, and 14 bases separated the two germline ends. CDR3 length: 16 residues. CDR3: CASSQSNQGFHQPQHF. Written as DNA, the CDR3 is TGCGCCAGCAGTCAATCGAACCAGGGTTTTCATCAGCCCCAGCATTTT.

V gene TRBV9 combines with J gene TRBJ1-4; unclear D gene. Germline V gene lookup returns CDR1 SGDLS and CDR2 YYNGEE. V dropped 2 bases and J dropped 10 bases, with 18 bases sitting between them. This CDR3 is 15 amino acids long. This chain's CDR3 is CASSVASEEGGKLFF. CDR3 in DNA: TGTGCCAGCAGCGTGGCCTCCGAGGAGGGTGGAAAACTGTTTTTT.

This clonotype has just a few counts. The chain couples TRBV5-1 to TRBJ1-4; 7 bases align to TRBD1. Germline V CDR1 and CDR2: SGHRS, YFSETQ. The CDR3 has 14 residues. After removal of 8 bases from V and 1 base from J, the junction contained 5 bases not matched to a gene. CDR3 bases: TGCGCCAGTAACACAGGGGAAACTAATGAAAAACTGTTTTTT. This gives the protein CASNTGETNEKLFF.

This clonotype was recorded at least ten times. The genes are TRBV9 and TRBJ1-3; TRBD1 is a possible D gene (5 bases). This CDR3 has 16 amino acids. Germline V lookup: CDR1 SGDLS, CDR2 YYNGEE. Trimming removed 4 bases at V and 0 bases at J, with 14 bases between. The chain's CDR3 is CASSPTATLSGNTIYF. The DNA for the CDR3 is TGTGCCAGCAGCCCGACAGCCACACTCTCTGGAAACACCATATATTTT.

This clonotype was counted at least ten times. This sequence joins TRBV27 and TRBJ1-2; D may be TRBD1 (6 bases). Per germline, CDR1 MNHEY and CDR2 SMNVEV (reference sequence). This CDR3 comprises 15 residues. The germline V and J ends were trimmed by 8 bases and 4 bases, with 20 bases remaining between them. In DNA, the CDR3 is TGTGCCAGCCGACCCAAGGGGGGCCTCCCCTATGGCTACACCTTC. Its translation: CASRPKGGLPYGYTF.

This clonotype was detected a few times. The chain links TRBV12-3 or TRBV12-4 to TRBJ2-3; maybe TRBD2 (6 bases). The CDR3 is 13 residues long. V was clipped by 8 bases and J by 0 bases, with 9 bases between them. The CDR3 reads CASGDLSTDTQYF. The CDR3 DNA follows: TGTGCCAGCGGGGACTTAAGCACAGATACGCAGTATTTT.

The gene calls are TRBV6-1 and TRBJ1-3; D is uncertain. Germline V gene lookup returns CDR1 MNHNS and CDR2 SASEGT. The CDR3 has 14 amino acids. V was cut by 4 bases and J by 4 bases, with 11 bases left in between. CDR3 region: CASSVSGGGNTIYF. The CDR3 DNA is TGTGCCAGCAGTGTATCCGGCGGGGGAAACACCATATATTTT.

A few counts support this clonotype. V and J are TRBV6-6 and TRBJ2-5; D is perhaps TRBD1 (6 bases). Per germline, CDR1 MNHNY and CDR2 SVGAGI (reference sequence). The CDR3 length is 14 residues. V lost 5 bases and J lost 2, with 12 bases in between. CDR3 DNA: TGTGCCAGCAGTGATTCGGGACAACAAGAGACCCAGTACTTC. The encoded protein is CASSDSGQQETQYF.

The J gene is TRBJ1-5, the V gene TRBV19; D remains ambiguous. Germline V lookup: CDR1 LNHDA, CDR2 SQIVND (reference sequence). The CDR3 totals 14 residues. Trimming removed 4 bases at V and 5 bases at J, with 12 bases between. The CDR3 sequence is CASSTSVVDQPQHF. As DNA, the CDR3 is TGTGCCAGTAGTACCTCAGTTGTAGATCAGCCCCAGCATTTT. Full variable domain (rest looked up from reference TRBV19 and TRBJ1-5): DGGITQSPKYLFRKEGQNVTLSCEQNLNHDAMYWYRQDPGQGLRLIYYSQIVNDFQKGDIAEGYSVSREKKESFPLTVTSAQKNPTAFYLCASSTSVVDQPQHFGDGTRLSIL.

This clonotype appeared many times. This rearrangement joins TRBV11-2 to TRBJ2-3; no reliable D call. V gave up 7 bases and J gave up 6 bases, with 8 bases separating them. Per the germline V gene, CDR1 is SGHAT and CDR2 is FQNNGV. The CDR3 totals 11 residues. In DNA form, the CDR3 reads TGTGCCAGCAAGTTTTCGGATACGCAGTATTTT. Its translation: CASKFSDTQYF.